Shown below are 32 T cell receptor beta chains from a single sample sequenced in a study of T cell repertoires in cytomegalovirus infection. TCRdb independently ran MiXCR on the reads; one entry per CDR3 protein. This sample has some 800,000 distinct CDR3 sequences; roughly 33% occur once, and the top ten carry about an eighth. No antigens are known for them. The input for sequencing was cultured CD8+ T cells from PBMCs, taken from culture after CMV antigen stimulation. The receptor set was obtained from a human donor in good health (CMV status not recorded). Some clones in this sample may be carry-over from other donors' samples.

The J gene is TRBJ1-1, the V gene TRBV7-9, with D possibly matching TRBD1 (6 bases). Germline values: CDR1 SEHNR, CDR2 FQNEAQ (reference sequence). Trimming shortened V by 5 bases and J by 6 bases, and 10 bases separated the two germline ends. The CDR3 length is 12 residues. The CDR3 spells CASSARQAEAFF. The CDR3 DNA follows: TGTGCCAGCAGCGCTAGACAGGCTGAAGCTTTCTTT.

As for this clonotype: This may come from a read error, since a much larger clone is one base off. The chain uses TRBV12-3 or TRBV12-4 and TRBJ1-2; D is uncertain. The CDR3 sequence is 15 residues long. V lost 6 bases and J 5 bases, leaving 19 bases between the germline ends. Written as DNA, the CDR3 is TGTGCCAGCAGCTCCGGCTCCCCCTCTAGTTATGGCTACACCTTC. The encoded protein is CASSSGSPSSYGYTF.

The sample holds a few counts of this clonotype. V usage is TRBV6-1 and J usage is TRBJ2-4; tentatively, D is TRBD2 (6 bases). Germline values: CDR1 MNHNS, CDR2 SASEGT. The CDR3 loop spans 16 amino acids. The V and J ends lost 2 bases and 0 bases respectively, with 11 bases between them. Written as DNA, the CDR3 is TGTGCCAGCAGTGAACCCGGGACTTTAGCCAAAAACATTCAGTACTTC. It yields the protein CASSEPGTLAKNIQYF.

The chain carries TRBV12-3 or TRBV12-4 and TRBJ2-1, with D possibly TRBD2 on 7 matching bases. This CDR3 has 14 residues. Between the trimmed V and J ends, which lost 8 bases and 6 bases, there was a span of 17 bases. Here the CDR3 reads CASARGAFFNEQFF. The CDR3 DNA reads TGTGCCAGCGCCCGGGGGGCCTTCTTCAATGAGCAGTTCTTC.

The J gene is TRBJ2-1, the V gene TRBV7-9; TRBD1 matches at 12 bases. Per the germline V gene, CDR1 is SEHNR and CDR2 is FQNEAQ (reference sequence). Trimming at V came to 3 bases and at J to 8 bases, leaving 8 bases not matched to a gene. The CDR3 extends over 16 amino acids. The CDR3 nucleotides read TGTGCCAGCAGCTTTGGGACAGGGGGCGCGGGGTATGAGCAGTTCTTC. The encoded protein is CASSFGTGGAGYEQFF.

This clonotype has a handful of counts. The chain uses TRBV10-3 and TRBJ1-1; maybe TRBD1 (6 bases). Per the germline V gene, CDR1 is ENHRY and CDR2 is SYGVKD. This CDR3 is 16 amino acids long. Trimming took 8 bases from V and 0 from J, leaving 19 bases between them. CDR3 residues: CAIGPEGAGVNTEAFF. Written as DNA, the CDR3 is TGTGCCATCGGGCCCGAAGGTGCAGGGGTGAACACTGAAGCTTTCTTT.

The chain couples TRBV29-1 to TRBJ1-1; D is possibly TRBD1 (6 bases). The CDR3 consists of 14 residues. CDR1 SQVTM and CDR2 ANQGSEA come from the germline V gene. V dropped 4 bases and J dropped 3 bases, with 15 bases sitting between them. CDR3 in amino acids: CSVVQGRTYTEAFF. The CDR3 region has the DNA TGCAGCGTTGTCCAGGGGAGGACCTACACTGAAGCTTTCTTT.

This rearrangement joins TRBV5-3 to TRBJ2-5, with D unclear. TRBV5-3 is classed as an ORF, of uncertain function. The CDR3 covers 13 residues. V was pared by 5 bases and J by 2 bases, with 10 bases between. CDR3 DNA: TGTGCCAGAAGGCAAGGCAGTCAAGAGACCCAGTACTTC. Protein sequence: CARRQGSQETQYF.

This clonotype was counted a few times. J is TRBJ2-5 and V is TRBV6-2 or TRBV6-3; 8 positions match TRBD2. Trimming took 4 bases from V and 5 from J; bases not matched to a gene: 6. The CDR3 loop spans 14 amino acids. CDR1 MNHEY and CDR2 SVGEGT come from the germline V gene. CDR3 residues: CASSSTTSGETQYF. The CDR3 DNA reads TGTGCCAGCAGTTCCACCACTAGCGGTGAGACCCAGTACTTC.

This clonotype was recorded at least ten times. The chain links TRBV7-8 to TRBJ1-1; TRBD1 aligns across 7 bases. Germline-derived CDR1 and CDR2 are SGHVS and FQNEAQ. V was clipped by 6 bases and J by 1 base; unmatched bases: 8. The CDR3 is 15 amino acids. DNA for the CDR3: TGTGCCAGCAGTAGGTATTGGGACAGGAACACTGAAGCTTTCTTT. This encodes CASSRYWDRNTEAFF.

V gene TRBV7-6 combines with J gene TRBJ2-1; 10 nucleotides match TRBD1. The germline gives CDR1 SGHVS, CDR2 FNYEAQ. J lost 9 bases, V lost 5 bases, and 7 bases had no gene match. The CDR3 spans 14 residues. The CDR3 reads CASSKGQGISEQFF. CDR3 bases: TGTGCCAGCAGCAAGGGACAGGGGATCAGTGAGCAGTTCTTC.

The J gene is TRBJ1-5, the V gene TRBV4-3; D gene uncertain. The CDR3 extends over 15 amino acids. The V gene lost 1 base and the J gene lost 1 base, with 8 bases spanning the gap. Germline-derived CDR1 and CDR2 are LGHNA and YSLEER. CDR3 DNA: TGCGCCAGCAGCCAAGGACGGGGAAGCAATCAGCCCCAGCATTTT. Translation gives CASSQGRGSNQPQHF.

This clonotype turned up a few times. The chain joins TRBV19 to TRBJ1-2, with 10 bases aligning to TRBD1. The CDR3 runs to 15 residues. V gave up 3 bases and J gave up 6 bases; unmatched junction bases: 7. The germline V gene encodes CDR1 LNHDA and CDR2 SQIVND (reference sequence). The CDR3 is CASSIASTGGNGYTF. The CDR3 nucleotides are TGTGCCAGTAGTATTGCCTCGACAGGGGGCAATGGCTACACCTTC. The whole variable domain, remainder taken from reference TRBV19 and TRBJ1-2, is DGGITQSPKYLFRKEGQNVTLSCEQNLNHDAMYWYRQDPGQGLRLIYYSQIVNDFQKGDIAEGYSVSREKKESFPLTVTSAQKNPTAFYLCASSIASTGGNGYTFGSGTRLTVV.

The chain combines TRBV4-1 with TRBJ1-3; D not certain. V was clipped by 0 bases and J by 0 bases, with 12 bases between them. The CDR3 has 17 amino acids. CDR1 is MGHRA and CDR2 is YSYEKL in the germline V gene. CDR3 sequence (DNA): TGCGCCAGCAGCCAAGATGGGCCTTTGCTCTCTGGAAACACCATATATTTT. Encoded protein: CASSQDGPLLSGNTIYF.

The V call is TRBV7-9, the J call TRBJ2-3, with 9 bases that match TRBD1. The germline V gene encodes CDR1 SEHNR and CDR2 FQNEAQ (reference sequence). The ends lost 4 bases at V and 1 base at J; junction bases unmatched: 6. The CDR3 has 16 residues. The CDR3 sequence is CASSSSGTGRTDTQYF. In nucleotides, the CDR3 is TGTGCCAGCAGCTCCTCCGGGACAGGGCGCACAGATACGCAGTATTTT. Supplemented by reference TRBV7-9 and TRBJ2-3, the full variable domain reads DTGVSQNPRHKITKRGQNVTFRCDPISEHNRLYWYRQTLGQGPEFLTYFQNEAQLEKSRLLSDRFSAERPKGSFSTLEIQRTEQGDSAMYLCASSSSGTGRTDTQYFGPGTRLTVL.

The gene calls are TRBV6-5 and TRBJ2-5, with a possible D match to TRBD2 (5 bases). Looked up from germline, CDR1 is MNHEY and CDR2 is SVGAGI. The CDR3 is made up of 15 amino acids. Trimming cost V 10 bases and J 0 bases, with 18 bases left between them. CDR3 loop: CATSGSDEYQETQYF. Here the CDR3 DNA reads TGTGCCACCTCTGGGAGTGACGAGTACCAAGAGACCCAGTACTTC.

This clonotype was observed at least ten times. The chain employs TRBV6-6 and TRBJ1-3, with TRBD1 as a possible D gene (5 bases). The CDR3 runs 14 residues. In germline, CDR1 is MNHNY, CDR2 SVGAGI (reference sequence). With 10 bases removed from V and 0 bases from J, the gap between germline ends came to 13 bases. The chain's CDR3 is CATKEGNSGNTIYF. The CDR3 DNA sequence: TGTGCCACCAAGGAGGGGAACTCTGGAAACACCATATATTTT.

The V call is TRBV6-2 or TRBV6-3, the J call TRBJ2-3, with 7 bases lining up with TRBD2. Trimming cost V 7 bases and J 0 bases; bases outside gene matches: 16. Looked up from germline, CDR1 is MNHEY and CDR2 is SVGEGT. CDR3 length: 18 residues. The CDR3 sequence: CASTLSGPGTTSTDTQYF. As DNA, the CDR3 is TGTGCCAGCACCCTTAGCGGGCCCGGGACCACAAGCACAGATACGCAGTATTTT.

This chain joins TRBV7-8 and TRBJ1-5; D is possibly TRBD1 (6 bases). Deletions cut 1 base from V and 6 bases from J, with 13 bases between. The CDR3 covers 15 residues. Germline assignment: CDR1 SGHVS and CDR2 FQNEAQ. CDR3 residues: CASSLGITGLQPQHF. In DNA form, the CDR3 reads TGTGCCAGCAGCTTAGGTATCACAGGGCTTCAGCCCCAGCATTTT.

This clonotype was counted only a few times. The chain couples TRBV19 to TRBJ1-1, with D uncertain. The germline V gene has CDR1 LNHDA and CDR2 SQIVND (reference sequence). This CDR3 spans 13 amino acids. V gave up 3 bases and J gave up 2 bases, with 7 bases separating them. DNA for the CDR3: TGTGCCAGTAGTATTAGTGATAACACTGAAGCTTTCTTT. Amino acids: CASSISDNTEAFF.

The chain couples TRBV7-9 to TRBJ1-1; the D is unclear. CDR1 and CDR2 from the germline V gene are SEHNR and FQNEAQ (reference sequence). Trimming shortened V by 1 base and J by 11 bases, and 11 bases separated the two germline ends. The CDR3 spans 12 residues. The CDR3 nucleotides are TGTGCCAGCAGCTTAGGCGACCCGGGGGCTTTCTTT. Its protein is CASSLGDPGAFF.

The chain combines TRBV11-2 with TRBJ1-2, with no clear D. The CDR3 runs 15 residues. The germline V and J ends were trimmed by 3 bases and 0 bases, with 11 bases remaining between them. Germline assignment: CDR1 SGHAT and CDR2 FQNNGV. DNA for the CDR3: TGTGCCAGCAGCTTGAGGTCCAGTTCTAACTATGGCTACACCTTC. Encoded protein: CASSLRSSSNYGYTF.

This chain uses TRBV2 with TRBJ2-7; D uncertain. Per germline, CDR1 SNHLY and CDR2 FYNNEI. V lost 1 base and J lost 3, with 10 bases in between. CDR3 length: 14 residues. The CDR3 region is CASSEGDRGYEQYV. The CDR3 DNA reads TGTGCCAGCAGTGAAGGTGACCGAGGCTACGAGCAGTACGTC.

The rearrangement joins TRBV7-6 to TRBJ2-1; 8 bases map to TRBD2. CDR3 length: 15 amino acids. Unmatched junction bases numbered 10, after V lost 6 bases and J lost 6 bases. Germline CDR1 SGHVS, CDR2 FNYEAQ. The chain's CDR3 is CASSSTSAPVNEQFF. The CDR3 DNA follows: TGTGCCAGCAGTTCGACTAGCGCTCCAGTCAATGAGCAGTTCTTC.

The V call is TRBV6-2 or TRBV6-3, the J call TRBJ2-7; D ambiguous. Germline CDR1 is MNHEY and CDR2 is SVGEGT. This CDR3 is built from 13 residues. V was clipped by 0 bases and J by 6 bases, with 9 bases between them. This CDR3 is CASSYSTLGEQYF. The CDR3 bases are TGTGCCAGCAGTTACTCGACCCTTGGCGAGCAGTACTTC.

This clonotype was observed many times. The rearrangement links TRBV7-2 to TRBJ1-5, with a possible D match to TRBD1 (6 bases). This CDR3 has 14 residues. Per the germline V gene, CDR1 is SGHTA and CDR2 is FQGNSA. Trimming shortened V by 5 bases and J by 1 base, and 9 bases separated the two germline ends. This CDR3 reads CASSAGTSNQPQHF. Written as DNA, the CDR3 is TGTGCCAGCAGCGCCGGGACAAGCAATCAGCCCCAGCATTTT. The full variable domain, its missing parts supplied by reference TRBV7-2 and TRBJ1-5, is GAGVSQSPSNKVTEKGKDVELRCDPISGHTALYWYRQSLGQGLEFLIYFQGNSAPDKSGLPSDRFSAERTGGSVSTLTIQRTQQEDSAVYLCASSAGTSNQPQHFGDGTRLSIL.

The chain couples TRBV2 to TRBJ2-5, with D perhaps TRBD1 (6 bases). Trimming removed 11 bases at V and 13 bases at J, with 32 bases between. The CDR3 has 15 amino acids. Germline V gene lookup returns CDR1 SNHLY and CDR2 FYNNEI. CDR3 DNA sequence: TGTGCCCTGGGGGCCAGCTCAGGTCCTCAACTTCTATCGTACTTC. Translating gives CALGASSGPQLLSYF.

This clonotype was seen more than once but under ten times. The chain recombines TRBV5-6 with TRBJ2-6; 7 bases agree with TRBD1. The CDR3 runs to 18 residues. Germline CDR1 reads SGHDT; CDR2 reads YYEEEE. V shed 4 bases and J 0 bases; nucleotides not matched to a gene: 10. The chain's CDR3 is CASSPGQGVRSGANVLTF. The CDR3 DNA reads TGTGCCAGCAGCCCGGGTCAGGGGGTTCGCTCTGGGGCCAACGTCCTGACTTTC.

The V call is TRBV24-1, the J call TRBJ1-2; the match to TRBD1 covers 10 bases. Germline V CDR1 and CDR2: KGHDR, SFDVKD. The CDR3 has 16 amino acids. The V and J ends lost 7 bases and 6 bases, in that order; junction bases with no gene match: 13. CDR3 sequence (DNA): TGTGCCACCAGGGACAGGGGGTATCTCTCCTCCAATGGCTACACCTTC. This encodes CATRDRGYLSSNGYTF.

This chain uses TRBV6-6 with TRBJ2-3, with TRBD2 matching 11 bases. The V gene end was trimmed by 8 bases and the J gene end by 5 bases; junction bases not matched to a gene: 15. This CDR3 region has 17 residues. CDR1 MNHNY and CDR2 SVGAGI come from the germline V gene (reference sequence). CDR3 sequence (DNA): TGTGCCAGCGGCCTCGCATTAGCGGGGGGGCCCAGAGATACGCAGTATTTT. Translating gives CASGLALAGGPRDTQYF.

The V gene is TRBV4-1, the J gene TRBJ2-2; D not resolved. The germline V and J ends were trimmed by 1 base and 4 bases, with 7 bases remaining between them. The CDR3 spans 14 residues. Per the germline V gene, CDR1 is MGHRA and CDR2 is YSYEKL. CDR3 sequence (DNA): TGCGCCAGCAGCCAAGTCCAGTTCACCGGGGAGCTGTTTTTT. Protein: CASSQVQFTGELFF.

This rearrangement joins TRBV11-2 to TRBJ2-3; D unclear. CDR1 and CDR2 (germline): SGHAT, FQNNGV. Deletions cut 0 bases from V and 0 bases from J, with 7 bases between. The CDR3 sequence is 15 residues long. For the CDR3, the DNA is TGTGCCAGCAGCTTAGACTTCCCTAGCACAGATACGCAGTATTTT. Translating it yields CASSLDFPSTDTQYF.